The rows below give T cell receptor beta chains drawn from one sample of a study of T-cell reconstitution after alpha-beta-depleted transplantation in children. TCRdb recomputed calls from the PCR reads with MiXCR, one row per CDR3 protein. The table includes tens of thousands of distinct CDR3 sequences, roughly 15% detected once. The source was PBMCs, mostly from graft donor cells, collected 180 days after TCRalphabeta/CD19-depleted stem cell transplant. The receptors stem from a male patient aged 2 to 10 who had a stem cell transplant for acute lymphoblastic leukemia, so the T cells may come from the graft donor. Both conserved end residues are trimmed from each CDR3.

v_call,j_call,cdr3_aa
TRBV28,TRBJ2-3,ASIRTIFTDTQY
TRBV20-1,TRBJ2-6,SADRGQGIFSGANVLT
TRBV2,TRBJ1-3,ASSEQRLGGGNTIY
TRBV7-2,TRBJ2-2,ASSLWGPTNTGELF
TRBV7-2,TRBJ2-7,ASSLDITYEQY
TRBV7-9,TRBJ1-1,ASSLAGSEGTEAF
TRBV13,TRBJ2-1,ASSLDEGTSSYNEQF
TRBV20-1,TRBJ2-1,SARPRLAPYNEQF
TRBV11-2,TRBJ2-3,ASSSGLAGSRTDTQY
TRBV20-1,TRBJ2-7,SATPGLAGGFNEQY
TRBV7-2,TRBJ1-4,ASSFGTETEKLF
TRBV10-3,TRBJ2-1,AIRRWEGRDEQF
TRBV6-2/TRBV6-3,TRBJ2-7,ASTPRGQSYEQY
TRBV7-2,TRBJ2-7,ASSLALKRVFVYEQY
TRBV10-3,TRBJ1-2,AISEIGVNYGYT
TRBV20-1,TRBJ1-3,SASGPGNTIY
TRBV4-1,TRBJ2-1,ASSQENRGHISYNEQF
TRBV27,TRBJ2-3,ASSLDLTYIDTQY
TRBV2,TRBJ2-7,ASSEAVPYEQY
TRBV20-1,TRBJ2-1,SARDGDRGRNEQF
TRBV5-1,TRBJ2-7,ASFSGGARFTIYEQY
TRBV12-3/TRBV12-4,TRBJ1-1,ASSLGFGTPEAF
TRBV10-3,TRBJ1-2,AISGASPIDGYT
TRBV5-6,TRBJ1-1,ASSFTGGARTEAF
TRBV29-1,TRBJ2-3,SVAEDTQY
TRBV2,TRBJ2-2,ASTRGDRGTGELF
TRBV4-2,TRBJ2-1,ASSHEEGSYNEQF
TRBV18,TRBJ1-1,ASSPQRSEAF
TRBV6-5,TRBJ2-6,ASSYSLWASGANVLT
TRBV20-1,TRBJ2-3,SARDRLAGGKRTDTQY
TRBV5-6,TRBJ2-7,ASSLVGGEQY
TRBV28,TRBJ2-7,ASSLGGRTEQY
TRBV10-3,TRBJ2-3,AISGAAGQAADTQY
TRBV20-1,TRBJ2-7,SARDRGQGAGEQY
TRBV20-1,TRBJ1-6,SAQGQGGRVHNSPLH
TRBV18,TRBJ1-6,ASSPRGESPLH
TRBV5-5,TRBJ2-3,ASSPTRLAGGNTQY
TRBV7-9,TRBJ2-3,ASSFKAGADTQY
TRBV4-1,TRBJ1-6,ASSQVGSNSPLH
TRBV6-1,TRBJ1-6,ASKGGSHSPLH